These T cell receptor beta chains were read from a single sample in a study of blood T cell repertoires in COVID-19. The protocol was immunoSEQ multiplex PCR, while the TCRdb copy is restricted to in-frame clones and leaves out a portion. The sample has 200,000 to 250,000 clones, about nine tenths seen once; the top ten hold 2.5% to 3.5%. The sequenced sample consisted of PBMCs or T cells enriched from blood (not recorded which). The receptors come from a woman aged 50 to 60 in a cohort exposed to, infected with or recovered from COVID-19 (not recorded which). Each CDR3 is given with its conserved first and last residue. The D gene is left open where the match is weak. Expanded clones get a size class; other rows say once, few or many, or leave the size out.

J gene: TRBJ2-7; V gene: TRBV5-5; D gene: TRBD1; clone size: -; CDR3 length: 17; CDR3 DNA: TGTGCCAGCAGCCCAACTGAGATCCACCGCGACAGGGGCGAGCAGTACTTC; CDR3 protein: CASSPTEIHRDRGEQYF
J gene: TRBJ1-2; V gene: TRBV13; D gene: -; clone size: -; CDR3 length: 15; CDR3 DNA: TGTGCCAGCAGCTCCCACAGGGAAGGAAGCTATGGCTACACCTTC; CDR3 protein: CASSSHREGSYGYTF
J gene: TRBJ2-3; V gene: TRBV6-5; D gene: TRBD2; clone size: -; CDR3 length: 15; CDR3 DNA: TGTGCCAGCAGTTACTCGACTAGCCGATCAGATACGCAGTATTTT; CDR3 protein: CASSYSTSRSDTQYF
J gene: TRBJ1-2; V gene: TRBV13; D gene: -; clone size: -; CDR3 length: 14; CDR3 DNA: TGTGCCAGCAGCTTAGAAAGAGGAAACTATGGCTACACCTTC; CDR3 protein: CASSLERGNYGYTF
J gene: TRBJ2-3; V gene: TRBV7-3; D gene: -; clone size: -; CDR3 length: 14; CDR3 DNA: TGTGCCAGCAGCCGTGGGGGGGCTGGGGATACGCAGTATTTT; CDR3 protein: CASSRGGAGDTQYF
J gene: TRBJ1-2; V gene: TRBV4-1; D gene: -; clone size: -; CDR3 length: 13; CDR3 DNA: TGCGCCAGCAGCCATACAGAGTCCTATGGCTACACCTTC; CDR3 protein: CASSHTESYGYTF
J gene: TRBJ1-2; V gene: TRBV7-8; D gene: -; clone size: -; CDR3 length: 15; CDR3 DNA: TGTGCCAGCAGCTTAGGTGACAGGCGCACCTATGGCTACACCTTC; CDR3 protein: CASSLGDRRTYGYTF
J gene: TRBJ1-1; V gene: TRBV6-1; D gene: -; clone size: few; CDR3 length: 13; CDR3 DNA: TGTGCCAGCAGTGAAGGGACAGCCCGAGTAGCTTTCTTT; CDR3 protein: CASSEGTARVAFF
J gene: TRBJ2-5; V gene: TRBV27; D gene: TRBD1; clone size: -; CDR3 length: 14; CDR3 DNA: TGTGCCAGCAGACTTAACAGGGGCCGAGAGACCCAGTACTTC; CDR3 protein: CASRLNRGRETQYF
J gene: TRBJ2-2; V gene: TRBV10-3; D gene: -; clone size: once; CDR3 length: 13; CDR3 DNA: TGTGCCATCAGTGGTACAGGGTTGGGGGAGCTGTTTTTT; CDR3 protein: CAISGTGLGELFF
J gene: TRBJ1-1; V gene: TRBV5-1; D gene: TRBD1; clone size: -; CDR3 length: 15; CDR3 DNA: TGCGCCAGCAGCATCCGACAGGGAGTGAACACTGAAGCTTTCTTT; CDR3 protein: CASSIRQGVNTEAFF
J gene: TRBJ2-3; V gene: TRBV4-3; D gene: -; clone size: -; CDR3 length: 11; CDR3 DNA: TGCGCCAGCGGAACCAGGGATACGCAGTATTTT; CDR3 protein: CASGTRDTQYF
J gene: TRBJ1-2; V gene: TRBV7-2; D gene: TRBD1; clone size: -; CDR3 length: 16; CDR3 DNA: TGTGCCAGCAGCTTAGACGACAGGGATCTGATCTATGGCTACACCTTC; CDR3 protein: CASSLDDRDLIYGYTF
J gene: TRBJ2-5; V gene: TRBV9; D gene: TRBD2; clone size: -; CDR3 length: 16; CDR3 DNA: TGTGCCAGCAGCTTTCCGGGACTAGCGAACCAAGAGACCCAGTACTTC; CDR3 protein: CASSFPGLANQETQYF
J gene: TRBJ2-5; V gene: TRBV5-4; D gene: TRBD2; clone size: -; CDR3 length: 14; CDR3 DNA: TGTGCCAGCAGTTTAGCGGGGGGGGGAGAGACCCAGTACTTC; CDR3 protein: CASSLAGGGETQYF
J gene: TRBJ1-5; V gene: TRBV3-1/TRBV3-2; D gene: -; clone size: -; CDR3 length: 20; CDR3 DNA: TGTGCCAGCAGCCAAGGTACCTCCGGGCAGGGGCCATACCGTAATCAGCCCCAGCATTTT; CDR3 protein: CASSQGTSGQGPYRNQPQHF
J gene: TRBJ2-3; V gene: TRBV7-6; D gene: TRBD1; clone size: -; CDR3 length: 15; CDR3 DNA: TGTGCCAGCAGCTTGACAGGGTGGATCAGAGATACGCAGTATTTT; CDR3 protein: CASSLTGWIRDTQYF
J gene: TRBJ2-3; V gene: TRBV12-2; D gene: -; clone size: -; CDR3 length: 23; CDR3 DNA: TGTGCAAGTCGCTTAGCGCGCGCCAAATCATATCCGGGACAGGATAACAGCACAGATACGCAGTATTTT; CDR3 protein: CASRLARAKSYPGQDNSTDTQYF